One and the same sample provided the 10 T cell receptor beta chains below, sequenced in a study of blood T cell repertoires in COVID-19. The table came from immunoSEQ multiplex PCR; TCRdb's copy has only in-frame clones and leaves some out. Of under 400,000 clones detected, roughly 87% appear once; the ten largest clones hold roughly 3.9%. The sample was peripheral blood. Source of these receptors: a woman in her sixties or seventies with COVID-19, enrolled during active disease.

This rearrangement joins TRBV4-1 to TRBJ1-1; 7 positions agree with TRBD1. This CDR3 has 14 amino acids. V dropped 3 bases and J dropped 5; count of bases not matched to a gene: 6. Germline V gene data show CDR1 as MGHRA and CDR2 as YSYEKL. The CDR3 bases are TGCGCCAGCAGCCACCTGACAGGGACGACTGAAGCTTTCTTT. This encodes CASSHLTGTTEAFF.

The chain carries TRBV7-2 and TRBJ2-3; 8 bases map to TRBD2. Trimming cost V 8 bases and J 5 bases; bases outside gene matches: 9. In germline, CDR1 is SGHTA, CDR2 FQGNSA. CDR3 length: 14 amino acids. The CDR3 DNA reads TGTGCCAGCTGCGGCGGGGGGTCACTAGATACGCAGTATTTT. Translating gives CASCGGGSLDTQYF.

CDR3 DNA sequence: TGCGCCAGCAGCCCCGGGGACAGGCTTTCCTACGAGCAGTACTTC. It yields the protein CASSPGDRLSYEQYF. The chain has TRBV5-1 and TRBJ2-7; 8 nucleotides agree with TRBD1. The V gene end was trimmed by 4 bases and the J gene end by 1 base; junction bases not matched to a gene: 7. The CDR3 runs to 15 residues. Germline V CDR1 and CDR2: SGHRS, YFSETQ.

The V call is TRBV27, the J call TRBJ2-7; D uncertain. From germline, CDR1 is MNHEY and CDR2 SMNVEV (reference sequence). The CDR3 has 14 amino acids. V lost 4 bases and J lost 0, with 10 bases in between. CDR3 coding DNA: TGTGCCAGCAGTTCCCCACAGAGCTCCTACGAGCAGTACTTC. Translated: CASSSPQSSYEQYF.

CDR3: CASTPRDIFERGEKLFF. The DNA of the CDR3 is TGTGCCAGTACGCCTCGGGACATCTTCGAAAGGGGGGAAAAACTGTTTTTT. The V gene is TRBV9, the J gene TRBJ1-4, with D perhaps TRBD1 (6 bases). V lost 8 bases and J 8 bases, leaving 28 bases between the germline ends. This CDR3 contains 17 residues. Germline assignment: CDR1 SGDLS and CDR2 YYNGEE.

V is TRBV2 and J is TRBJ1-4; no definite D call. Trimming stripped 5 bases from V and 9 bases from J, with 19 bases between. This CDR3 contains 15 residues. Per the germline V gene, CDR1 is SNHLY and CDR2 is FYNNEI. CDR3 sequence: CASSSVGRDGKKLFF. The DNA of the CDR3 is TGTGCCAGCAGTAGCGTAGGGAGGGATGGGAAAAAACTGTTTTTT.

The chain employs TRBV5-8 and TRBJ1-5; 7 bases fit TRBD1. Germline CDR1 and CDR2: SGHTS and YDEGEE. The V gene end was trimmed by 0 bases and the J gene end by 4 bases; junction bases not matched to a gene: 4. There are 15 residues in the CDR3. CDR3 sequence: CASSLGGQTNQPQHF. Written as DNA, the CDR3 is TGTGCCAGCAGCTTGGGGGGACAGACTAATCAGCCCCAGCATTTT.

The V call is TRBV6-5, the J call TRBJ1-5, with a possible D match to TRBD1 (5 bases). This CDR3 has 15 amino acids. CDR1 is MNHEY, CDR2 SVGAGI, per germline. Trimming cost V 6 bases and J 4 bases, with 16 bases left between them. The CDR3 is CASSGQGGANQPQHF. The CDR3 coding sequence is TGTGCCAGCAGCGGGCAGGGTGGGGCTAATCAGCCCCAGCATTTT.

The chain uses TRBV5-8 and TRBJ2-4; D is perhaps TRBD1 (6 bases). Germline CDR1 reads SGHTS; CDR2 reads YDEGEE. V gave up 2 bases and J gave up 0 bases, with 9 bases separating them. CDR3 length: 15 amino acids. The CDR3 coding sequence is TGTGCCAGCAGCTTAGGACAGCTAGCCAAAAACATTCAGTACTTC. Translating it yields CASSLGQLAKNIQYF.

Turning to this clone: One end of the junction fails to match germline, which may point to a read error. The chain has TRBV5-6 and TRBJ2-5, with 10 bases fitting TRBD1. Per germline, CDR1 SGHDT and CDR2 YYEEEE. This CDR3 contains 16 residues. The CDR3 nucleotides are TGTGCCAGCAGTTTGGGGGGACAGGGGTTTTTGGAGACCCAGTACTTC. This sequence encodes CASSLGGQGFLETQYF. Full variable domain (remainder filled in from reference TRBV5-6 and TRBJ2-5): DAGVTQSPTHLIKTRGQQVTLRCSPKSGHDTVSWYQQALGQGPQFIFQYYEEEERQRGNFPDRFSGHQFPNYSSELNVNALLLGDSALYLCASSLGGQGFLETQYFGPGTRLLVL.